This T cell receptor (beta chain) was profiled in a study of T cell repertoires in cytomegalovirus infection. One entry per CDR3 protein results from TCRdb running MiXCR on the reads. The profile covers around 240,000 distinct CDR3 sequences, with approximately 24% appearing a single time and around a sixth taken by the ten largest. The CDR3 has 15 amino acids. V was cut by 2 bases and J by 1 base, with 8 bases left in between. Germline CDR1 is LNHDA and CDR2 is SQIVND (reference sequence). This clonotype was seen only a few times. The sequence derives from a human donor in good health (CMV status not recorded). Some clones in this sample may be carry-over from other donors' samples. The chain has TRBV19 and TRBJ1-4; D remains ambiguous. Sequencing was performed on CD8+ T cells from PBMCs. CDR3 DNA sequence: TGTGCCAGTAGTATATTGGGCGGAACTAATGAAAAACTGTTTTTT. Encoded protein: CASSILGGTNEKLFF.